Below, 25 T cell receptor beta chains from the same sample are listed, as sequenced in a study of blood T cell repertoires in COVID-19. Some clones are missing from TCRdb's copy, which holds only in-frame ones; the method was immunoSEQ multiplex PCR. This sample carries around 260,000 clones, around 90% of them seen once, and the ten largest clones take 0.85% to 0.95%. Sequenced sample: peripheral blood. These receptors were obtained from a woman between 35 and 50 years old who had recovered from COVID-19.

V is TRBV30 and J is TRBJ2-3; tentative D call: TRBD2 (5 bases). V shed 5 bases and J shed 4 bases, with 16 bases lying between them. The CDR3 extends over 14 amino acids. CDR1 GTSNPN and CDR2 SVGIG come from the germline V gene (reference sequence). In nucleotides, the CDR3 is TGTGCCTGGGCCGCCCACGGGGTATCAGATACGCAGTATTTT. Amino acids: CAWAAHGVSDTQYF.

This clone was detected once. The chain has TRBV11-3 and TRBJ2-2; possible D gene TRBD2, 6 bases. The CDR3 has 15 residues. Trimming took off 0 bases at V and 4 bases at J, with 9 bases between the two ends. CDR1 is SGHNT, CDR2 YENEEA, per germline. The CDR3, as DNA: TGTGCCAGCAGCTTAGAAGCGGGTCTCACCGGGGAGCTGTTTTTT. Protein product: CASSLEAGLTGELFF.

This chain uses TRBV6-1 with TRBJ1-5, with 12 bases aligning to TRBD1. CDR1 MNHNS and CDR2 SASEGT come from the germline V gene. This CDR3 is 17 amino acids long. Trimming cost V 3 bases and J 7 bases; bases outside gene matches: 10. The CDR3 DNA is TGTGCCAGCAGTGACGACCGAGGGACAGGGGGCTACCAGCCCCAGCATTTT. Amino acids: CASSDDRGTGGYQPQHF.

The CDR3 spells CASSLDPGQGNQPQHF. CDR3 nucleotides: TGCGCCAGCAGCTTGGACCCGGGACAGGGGAATCAGCCCCAGCATTTT. The chain joins TRBV5-1 to TRBJ1-5; the match to TRBD1 covers 10 bases. The V gene's germline CDR1 is SGHRS and CDR2 YFSETQ. This CDR3 spans 16 amino acids. V shed 0 bases and J 4 bases; nucleotides not matched to a gene: 4.

The rearrangement joins TRBV3-1 (or the pseudogene TRBV3-2) to TRBJ2-3; D is uncertain. With 8 bases removed from V and 2 bases from J, the gap between germline ends came to 14 bases. The CDR3 runs to 14 residues. Germline-derived CDR1 and CDR2 are LGHDT and YNNKEL (reference sequence). CDR3 protein: CASSPVTYTDTQYF. CDR3 bases: TGTGCCAGCTCGCCAGTTACATACACAGATACGCAGTATTTT.

The rearrangement joins TRBV5-1 to TRBJ2-5; D is unresolved. Trimming cost V 4 bases and J 0 bases, with 4 bases left between them. This CDR3 region has 12 residues. The V gene's germline CDR1 is SGHRS and CDR2 YFSETQ. The DNA for the CDR3 is TGCGCCAGCAGCATCTACCAAGAGACCCAGTACTTC. It specifies CASSIYQETQYF.

The V and J genes are TRBV7-9 and TRBJ2-3; TRBD1 might be the D (6 bases). V was trimmed by 5 bases and J by 4 bases, leaving 22 bases between them. In germline, CDR1 is SEHNR, CDR2 FQNEAQ (reference sequence). CDR3 length: 17 amino acids. The CDR3 is CASSPPWTRDTSDTQYF. The CDR3 DNA sequence: TGTGCCAGCAGCCCCCCTTGGACCCGGGACACCTCAGATACGCAGTATTTT.

The chain combines TRBV11-2 with TRBJ2-1; the D is unclear. CDR1 and CDR2 from the germline V gene are SGHAT and FQNNGV. This CDR3 has 13 residues. Trimming removed 1 base from V and 3 bases from J, with 4 bases in between. DNA of the CDR3: TGTGCCAGCAGCTTAGCCATCTACAATGAGCAGTTCTTC. Its protein is CASSLAIYNEQFF.

The V gene is TRBV30, the J gene TRBJ1-4; 7 bases are a match to TRBD1. Germline V gene data show CDR1 as GTSNPN and CDR2 as SVGIG (reference sequence). Trimming at V came to 3 bases and at J to 0 bases, leaving 10 bases not matched to a gene. The CDR3 has 17 residues. CDR3 nucleotides: TGTGCCTGGAGCTTAGGGGGCGCCGAGGCAACTAATGAAAAACTGTTTTTT. Amino acids: CAWSLGGAEATNEKLFF.

This clone has just one count. The chain carries TRBV24-1 and TRBJ2-2; D not resolved. The V gene's germline CDR1 is KGHDR and CDR2 SFDVKD. The V end was cut by 4 bases, the J end by 6 bases, with 11 bases between. This CDR3 region has 14 residues. CDR3 sequence (DNA): TGTGCCACCAGTGACTTTAGCAGACCCGGGGAGCTGTTTTTT. This codes for CATSDFSRPGELFF.

This clone came up a few times. The chain uses TRBV2 and TRBJ2-1, with 9 nucleotides matching TRBD2. Germline values: CDR1 SNHLY, CDR2 FYNNEI. This CDR3 is 15 amino acids long. V was pared by 6 bases and J by 1 base, with 4 bases of the junction left unmatched. The CDR3 DNA follows: TGTGCCAGCAGGGAGACTAGCGGTTCCTACAATGAGCAGTTCTTC. It is translated as CASRETSGSYNEQFF. The whole variable domain, remainder taken from reference TRBV2 and TRBJ2-1, is EPEVTQTPSHQVTQMGQEVILRCVPISNHLYFYWYRQILGQKVEFLVSFYNNEISEKSEIFDDQFSVERPDGSNFTLKIRSTKLEDSAMYFCASRETSGSYNEQFFGPGTRLTVL.

The gene calls are TRBV19 and TRBJ1-3; D may be TRBD1 (5 bases). There are 13 residues in the CDR3. Between the trimmed V and J ends, which lost 10 bases and 2 bases, there was a span of 12 bases. CDR1 and CDR2 from the germline V gene are LNHDA and SQIVND (reference sequence). The CDR3 DNA follows: TGTGCCACTCAGGGTTCGGCTGGAAACACCATATATTTT. Its protein is CATQGSAGNTIYF.

The V and J genes are TRBV5-1 and TRBJ2-3; the match to TRBD2 covers 8 bases. Germline CDR1 reads SGHRS; CDR2 reads YFSETQ. The CDR3 runs to 15 residues. The V gene end was trimmed by 2 bases and the J gene end by 3 bases; junction bases not matched to a gene: 5. The CDR3 here is CASSLSGRVTDTQYF. Here the CDR3 DNA reads TGCGCCAGCAGCTTAAGCGGGAGAGTTACAGATACGCAGTATTTT.

The rearrangement links TRBV9 to TRBJ2-4; D remains unclear. Germline V lookup: CDR1 SGDLS, CDR2 YYNGEE. The CDR3 extends over 17 amino acids. V lost 5 bases and J lost 0, with 18 bases in between. CDR3 sequence: CASSFLDTPSAKNIQYF. CDR3 DNA: TGTGCCAGCAGTTTTTTAGACACGCCGTCAGCCAAAAACATTCAGTACTTC. The variable domain in full, completed from reference TRBV9 and TRBJ2-4, reads DSGVTQTPKHLITATGQRVTLRCSPRSGDLSVYWYQQSLDQGLQFLIQYYNGEERAKGNILERFSAQQFPDLHSELNLSSLELGDSALYFCASSFLDTPSAKNIQYFGAGTRLSVL.

J is TRBJ2-7 and V is TRBV7-2, with 7 bases fitting TRBD2. Germline CDR1 reads SGHTA; CDR2 reads FQGNSA. The CDR3 runs 15 residues. The ends lost 5 bases at V and 4 bases at J; junction bases unmatched: 11. As DNA, the CDR3 is TGTGCCAGCAGCCTAGGGGCGCGGGAGCGTTACGAGCAGTACTTC. Its protein is CASSLGARERYEQYF. The full variable domain, in which reference TRBV7-2 and TRBJ2-7 provide the parts outside the CDR3, is GAGVSQSPSNKVTEKGKDVELRCDPISGHTALYWYRQSLGQGLEFLIYFQGNSAPDKSGLPSDRFSAERTGGSVSTLTIQRTQQEDSAVYLCASSLGARERYEQYFGPGTRLTVT.

The V call is TRBV28, the J call TRBJ2-3; a weak D match, TRBD1 (6 bases). V lost 7 bases to trimming and J lost 2 bases, with 13 bases between them. This CDR3 is 14 amino acids long. Per germline, CDR1 MDHEN and CDR2 SYDVKM. The CDR3 DNA reads as TGTGCCAGCAAGGGCAGGGGTTTCACAGATACGCAGTATTTT. Amino acids: CASKGRGFTDTQYF.

The chain uses TRBV7-9 and TRBJ1-1; TRBD1 agrees at 11 bases. The V segment lost 4 bases and the J segment 3 bases; nucleotides outside the gene matches: 10. The CDR3 consists of 17 residues. The germline V gene has CDR1 SEHNR and CDR2 FQNEAQ (reference sequence). CDR3 in DNA: TGTGCCAGCAGCTCGTCCGGACAGGGGGCGCGACACACTGAAGCTTTCTTT. It is translated as CASSSSGQGARHTEAFF.

The gene calls are TRBV9 and TRBJ2-1, with TRBD2 as a possible D gene (6 bases). The germline V gene encodes CDR1 SGDLS and CDR2 YYNGEE. CDR3 length: 17 amino acids. Trimming pared 4 bases from V and 3 bases from J, leaving 20 bases between. DNA of the CDR3: TGTGCCAGCAGCCCCCCTTTGGCTAGCGCGGTCTACAATGAGCAGTTCTTC. It codes for CASSPPLASAVYNEQFF.

This chain connects TRBV3-1 (or the pseudogene TRBV3-2) to TRBJ2-1, with TRBD2 matching over 7 bases. V was pared by 3 bases and J by 0 bases, with 11 bases of the junction left unmatched. CDR1 is LGHDT, CDR2 YNNKEL, per germline (reference sequence). The CDR3 totals 18 residues. In DNA, the CDR3 is TGTGCCAGCAGCCAGACCCTCGCTAGCGGAAGCTCCTACAATGAGCAGTTCTTC. Its translation: CASSQTLASGSSYNEQFF.

This chain connects TRBV27 to TRBJ2-2; tentative D call: TRBD1 (5 bases). Looked up from germline, CDR1 is MNHEY and CDR2 is SMNVEV (reference sequence). This CDR3 comprises 14 residues. V was trimmed by 6 bases and J by 1 base, leaving 9 bases between them. CDR3 residues: CASSLGQNTGELFF. In DNA, the CDR3 is TGTGCCAGCAGCCTAGGACAGAACACCGGGGAGCTGTTTTTT.

Notes on this clone: At the DNA level, this CDR3 is encoded by other sequences in the same sample as well. This chain uses TRBV30 with TRBJ1-1, with TRBD1 as a possible D gene (5 bases). Per the germline V gene, CDR1 is GTSNPN and CDR2 is SVGIG (reference sequence). Trimming took off 3 bases at V and 4 bases at J, with 12 bases between the two ends. The CDR3 loop spans 13 amino acids. The CDR3 protein is CAWSPDRGTEAFF. CDR3 DNA sequence: TGTGCCTGGAGCCCCGACAGAGGCACTGAAGCTTTCTTT.

The chain links TRBV11-3 to TRBJ2-7, with 15 bases that match TRBD2. The CDR3 runs 18 residues. Germline V gene lookup returns CDR1 SGHNT and CDR2 YENEEA. V lost 5 bases, J lost 1 base, and 9 bases stayed unmatched. CDR3 DNA: TGTGCCAGCAGCCATGGACTAGCGGGAGGGCCGGGTTCCTACGAGCAGTACTTC. Translated, it gives CASSHGLAGGPGSYEQYF. The variable domain in full, completed from reference TRBV11-3 and TRBJ2-7, reads EAGVVQSPRYKIIEKKQPVAFWCNPISGHNTLYWYLQNLGQGPELLIRYENEEAVDDSQLPKDRFSAERLKGVDSTLKIQPAELGDSAVYLCASSHGLAGGPGSYEQYFGPGTRLTVT.

This chain joins TRBV7-6 and TRBJ2-1; D may be TRBD2 (5 bases). The CDR3 has 17 amino acids. Trimming shortened V by 2 bases and J by 5 bases, and 19 bases separated the two germline ends. CDR1 and CDR2 (germline): SGHVS, FNYEAQ. The CDR3 loop reads CASSLTTRGSSNNEQFF. The CDR3 bases are TGTGCCAGCAGCTTAACGACTCGGGGATCCTCTAACAATGAGCAGTTCTTC.

This clone was recorded only once. V gene TRBV27 combines with J gene TRBJ2-3; 8 bases are shared with TRBD2. There are 15 residues in the CDR3. Looked up from germline, CDR1 is MNHEY and CDR2 is SMNVEV (reference sequence). The junction had 7 bases not matched to a gene; V was cut back by 6 bases and J by 2 bases. CDR3 bases: TGTGCCAGCAGCCCCGGACTAGCCTACACAGATACGCAGTATTTT. Translation gives CASSPGLAYTDTQYF.

This chain links TRBV30 with TRBJ2-6; 7 bases map to TRBD2. The CDR3 covers 16 residues. In germline, CDR1 is GTSNPN, CDR2 SVGIG (reference sequence). The junction had 6 bases not matched to a gene; V was cut back by 4 bases and J by 0 bases. CDR3 DNA sequence: TGTGCCTGGAATGGGAGGGGCCACTCTGGGGCCAACGTCCTGACTTTC. Encoded protein: CAWNGRGHSGANVLTF.